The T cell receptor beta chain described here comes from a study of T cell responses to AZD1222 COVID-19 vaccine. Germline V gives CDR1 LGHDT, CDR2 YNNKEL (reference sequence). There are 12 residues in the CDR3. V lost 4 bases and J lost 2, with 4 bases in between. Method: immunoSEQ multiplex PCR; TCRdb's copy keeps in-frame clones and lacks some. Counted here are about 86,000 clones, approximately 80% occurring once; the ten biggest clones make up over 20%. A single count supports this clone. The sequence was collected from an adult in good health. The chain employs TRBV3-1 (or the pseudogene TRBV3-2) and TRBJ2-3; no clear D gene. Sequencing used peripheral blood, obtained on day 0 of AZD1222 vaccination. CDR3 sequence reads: CASSPYTDTQYF. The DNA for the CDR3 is TGTGCCAGCAGCCCGTACACAGATACGCAGTATTTT.